This T cell receptor (beta chain) derives from a study of shared clonotypes between healthy human individuals. Overall study results and limits: In general, naive subsets displayed greater estimated richness than memory subsets did. Owing to a small donor count, the genetic and exposure-history diversity represented was limited.

The CDR3 totals 13 residues. V was pared by 8 bases and J by 0 bases, with 5 bases between. CDR1 and CDR2 (germline): WSHSY, SAAADI. Each cell subset's genomic DNA was divided evenly among several immunoSEQ plates. Assay: immunoSEQ multiplex PCR; the TCRdb copy retains only in-frame clones and omits some. The sample contains under 600,000 clones, 95% to 98% of which appear only once. Selected positively for CCR7 and CD45RO-negative, naive CD8 cells excluded terminally differentiated effector memory CD45RA+ cells. Everyone who donated was a Caucasian adult who lived in Nashville, Tennessee. Of note for this clone: Its antigen is not identified.

The specimen sequenced was naive CD8+ T cells sorted from blood. The chain links TRBV10-2 to TRBJ2-6; D gene unclear. The receptor was isolated from a man aged 30-40 years in good health. DNA of the CDR3: TGCGCCAGCTGGGGCTCTGGGGCCAACGTCCTGACTTTC. Translated, it gives CASWGSGANVLTF.